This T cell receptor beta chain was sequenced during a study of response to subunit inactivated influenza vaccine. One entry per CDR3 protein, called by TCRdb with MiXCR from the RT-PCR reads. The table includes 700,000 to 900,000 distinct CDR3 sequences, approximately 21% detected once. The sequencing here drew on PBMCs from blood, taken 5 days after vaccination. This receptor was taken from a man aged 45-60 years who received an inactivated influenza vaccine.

CDR3 sequence: CASTRTSGFPGELFF. The CDR3 region has the DNA TGTGCCAGCACCAGGACTAGCGGGTTTCCCGGGGAGCTGTTTTTT. The rearrangement uses TRBV27 and TRBJ2-2; the match to TRBD2 covers 11 bases. CDR1 and CDR2 from the germline V gene are MNHEY and SMNVEV (reference sequence). The CDR3 extends over 15 amino acids. V shed 7 bases, J shed 6 bases, and the junction held 7 bases outside the gene matches.